Listed here are 18 T cell receptor beta chains from one sample, sequenced in a study of OX40 agonist ivuxolimab in advanced cancers. TCRdb's copy holds only in-frame clones and misses some; the assay was immunoSEQ multiplex PCR. The sample yields tens of thousands of clones, over 70% seen once. The material was CD4+ or CD8+ T cells sorted from blood, obtained in a trial of the OX40 agonist ivuxolimab. The receptors stem from an adult with an advanced solid tumor such as melanoma, head and neck, liver or kidney cancer.

The chain uses TRBV9 and TRBJ2-5; possibly TRBD1 or TRBD2 for D (6 bases each). The CDR3 length is 16 residues. With 3 bases removed from V and 2 bases from J, the gap between germline ends came to 17 bases. The germline CDR1 and CDR2 sequences are SGDLS and YYNGEE. DNA for the CDR3: TGTGCCAGCAGCGAGGGGGGCAGGGGTCATCAAGAGACCCAGTACTTC. Protein: CASSEGGRGHQETQYF.

The chain employs TRBV9 and TRBJ1-3; 7 bases match TRBD1. The CDR3 consists of 15 residues. Losses at the gene ends were 4 bases for V and 1 base for J; bases not matched to a gene: 5. Germline CDR1 reads SGDLS; CDR2 reads YYNGEE. CDR3 coding DNA: TGTGCCAGCAGCTCGACAGGGAATTCTGGAAACACCATATATTTT. It yields the protein CASSSTGNSGNTIYF.

This chain's CDR3 is CASSLSWAVESETQYF. CDR3 coding DNA: TGTGCCAGCAGCTTAAGTTGGGCGGTTGAGTCAGAGACCCAGTACTTC. J is TRBJ2-5 and V is TRBV7-8, with no clear D. The V gene lost 2 bases and the J gene lost 4 bases, with 17 bases spanning the gap. In germline, CDR1 is SGHVS, CDR2 FQNEAQ. CDR3 length: 16 amino acids.

The chain combines TRBV7-9 with TRBJ1-4, with a possible D match to TRBD1 (5 bases). Trimming shortened V by 2 bases and J by 4 bases, and 8 bases separated the two germline ends. Germline V gives CDR1 SEHNR, CDR2 FQNEAQ (reference sequence). The CDR3 totals 14 residues. The CDR3, as DNA: TGTGCCAGCAGCTTATGGGACGGTAATGAAAAACTGTTTTTT. It translates to CASSLWDGNEKLFF.

This chain links TRBV9 with TRBJ2-1, with TRBD2 matching 10 bases. Germline CDR1 and CDR2: SGDLS and YYNGEE. The CDR3 has 16 residues. The ends lost 1 base at V and 0 bases at J; junction bases unmatched: 1. The CDR3 nucleotides are TGTGCCAGCAGCGTATGGACTAGCGGCTCCTACAATGAGCAGTTCTTC. Residues: CASSVWTSGSYNEQFF. Full variable domain (remainder filled in from reference TRBV9 and TRBJ2-1): DSGVTQTPKHLITATGQRVTLRCSPRSGDLSVYWYQQSLDQGLQFLIQYYNGEERAKGNILERFSAQQFPDLHSELNLSSLELGDSALYFCASSVWTSGSYNEQFFGPGTRLTVL.

This sequence joins TRBV28 and TRBJ1-1; perhaps TRBD1 as D (6 bases). The CDR3 length is 14 residues. The germline gives CDR1 MDHEN, CDR2 SYDVKM. With 5 bases removed from V and 1 base from J, the gap between germline ends came to 11 bases. The CDR3 bases are TGTGCCAGCAGTCGGACAGTTGCGAACACTGAAGCTTTCTTT. Its translation: CASSRTVANTEAFF.

The J gene is TRBJ2-3, the V gene TRBV7-9; a possible D gene is TRBD1 (6 bases). V lost 6 bases and J 2 bases, leaving 9 bases between the germline ends. Germline-derived CDR1 and CDR2 are SEHNR and FQNEAQ (reference sequence). This CDR3 has 13 residues. The CDR3 nucleotides read TGTGCCAGCAGGGGGGCTTCCACAGATACGCAGTATTTT. It yields the protein CASRGASTDTQYF.

This clone has more than one count but fewer than ten. The chain carries TRBV2 and TRBJ2-4; TRBD1 might be the D (6 bases). Between the trimmed V and J ends, which lost 4 bases and 0 bases, there was a span of 13 bases. This CDR3 comprises 16 residues. Looked up from germline, CDR1 is SNHLY and CDR2 is FYNNEI. The CDR3 is CASSVSDRLAKNIQYF. As DNA, the CDR3 is TGTGCCAGCAGTGTAAGTGACAGGCTAGCCAAAAACATTCAGTACTTC.

This chain uses TRBV4-3 with TRBJ2-2; D may be TRBD2 (5 bases). The CDR3 spans 17 residues. The germline V gene encodes CDR1 LGHNA and CDR2 YSLEER. The germline V and J ends were trimmed by 0 bases and 1 base, with 12 bases remaining between them. The CDR3 protein is CASSQDGSGLNTGELFF. CDR3 DNA: TGCGCCAGCAGCCAAGATGGCAGCGGCCTGAACACCGGGGAGCTGTTTTTT.

This clone was found once. The chain couples TRBV27 to TRBJ2-3; 7 nucleotides line up with TRBD2. The CDR3 totals 14 residues. Per germline, CDR1 MNHEY and CDR2 SMNVEV (reference sequence). Germline trimming cut 3 bases from V and 7 bases from J; bases unmatched to any gene: 7. For the CDR3, the DNA is TGTGCCAGCAGTTTGGGCGGGAGCTCGAATACGCAGTATTTT. This sequence encodes CASSLGGSSNTQYF.

The rearrangement links TRBV6-1 to TRBJ1-5; D is unclear. Germline V gene sequence: CDR1 MNHNS, CDR2 SASEGT. CDR3 length: 14 amino acids. Trimming left V 5 bases short and J 0 bases short, with 8 bases between. In nucleotides, the CDR3 is TGTGCCAGCAGTCGACGGTCTAGCAATCAGCCCCAGCATTTT. The encoded protein is CASSRRSSNQPQHF.

The chain combines TRBV11-1 with TRBJ2-7; tentative D call: TRBD1 (6 bases). The CDR3 extends over 13 amino acids. V was trimmed by 3 bases and J by 1 base, leaving 7 bases between them. Germline loops: CDR1 SGHAT, CDR2 FQDESV (reference sequence). CDR3 in amino acids: CASSLGASYEQYF. DNA for the CDR3: TGTGCCAGCAGCTTGGGGGCGTCCTACGAGCAGTACTTC.

J is TRBJ2-2 and V is TRBV2; TRBD1 aligns across 7 bases. There are 15 residues in the CDR3. Trimming cost V 6 bases and J 7 bases; bases outside gene matches: 11. The germline V gene encodes CDR1 SNHLY and CDR2 FYNNEI. This CDR3 reads CASSHRGNKVGELFF. As DNA, the CDR3 is TGTGCCAGCAGCCACAGGGGAAACAAGGTCGGGGAGCTGTTTTTT. The full variable domain, with the rest looked up from reference TRBV2 and TRBJ2-2, is EPEVTQTPSHQVTQMGQEVILRCVPISNHLYFYWYRQILGQKVEFLVSFYNNEISEKSEIFDDQFSVERPDGSNFTLKIRSTKLEDSAMYFCASSHRGNKVGELFFGEGSRLTVL.

The rearrangement uses TRBV29-1 and TRBJ2-5; no reliable D call. The CDR3 is 10 residues long. Trimming left V 4 bases short and J 5 bases short, with 5 bases between. CDR1 SQVTM and CDR2 ANQGSEA come from the germline V gene. CDR3 residues: CSVVWETQYF. CDR3 coding DNA: TGCAGCGTTGTGTGGGAGACCCAGTACTTC.

This clone was seen a single time. V and J are TRBV9 and TRBJ1-2, with no clear D. The CDR3 is 13 amino acids. Germline V gene lookup returns CDR1 SGDLS and CDR2 YYNGEE. Trimming removed 4 bases at V and 2 bases at J, with 9 bases between. CDR3 loop: CASSYTRNYGYTF. The CDR3 region has the DNA TGTGCCAGCAGCTACACACGAAACTATGGCTACACCTTC.

The CDR3 loop reads CAWIWGSTEAFF. DNA for the CDR3: TGTGCCTGGATTTGGGGGAGCACTGAAGCTTTCTTT. The gene calls are TRBV30 and TRBJ1-1; D is possibly TRBD1 (5 bases). Germline values: CDR1 GTSNPN, CDR2 SVGIG (reference sequence). The CDR3 is 12 amino acids. V was cut by 4 bases and J by 4 bases, with 10 bases left in between.

CDR3 sequence (DNA): TGCGCCAGCAGCTTGCTAGGGGGCCACTCCTACAATGAGCAGTTCTTC. Residues: CASSLLGGHSYNEQFF. The gene calls are TRBV5-1 and TRBJ2-1; 7 bases map to TRBD1. Per the germline V gene, CDR1 is SGHRS and CDR2 is YFSETQ. The CDR3 runs 16 residues. V trimming: 1 base; J trimming: 0 bases; junction bases outside the gene matches: 4.

This clone was picked up one time. V and J are TRBV5-1 and TRBJ1-4; tentative D call: TRBD1 (6 bases). The germline V and J ends were trimmed by 3 bases and 5 bases, with 14 bases remaining between them. The V gene's germline CDR1 is SGHRS and CDR2 YFSETQ. This CDR3 is 15 amino acids long. DNA of the CDR3: TGCGCCAGCAGCTCGTACAGGGCCCCAAATGAAAAACTGTTTTTT. Translating gives CASSSYRAPNEKLFF.